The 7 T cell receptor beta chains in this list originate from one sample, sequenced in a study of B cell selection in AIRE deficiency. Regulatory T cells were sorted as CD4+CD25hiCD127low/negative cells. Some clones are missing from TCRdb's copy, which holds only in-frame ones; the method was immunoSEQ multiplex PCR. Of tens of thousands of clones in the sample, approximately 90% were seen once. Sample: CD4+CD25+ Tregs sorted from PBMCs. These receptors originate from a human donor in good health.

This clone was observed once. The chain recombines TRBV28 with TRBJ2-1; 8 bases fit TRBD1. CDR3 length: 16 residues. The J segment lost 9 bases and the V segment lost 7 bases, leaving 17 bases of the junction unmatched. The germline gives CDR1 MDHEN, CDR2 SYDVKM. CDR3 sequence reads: CASTPRGRTGTIEQFF. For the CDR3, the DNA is TGTGCCAGCACCCCAAGGGGTCGGACAGGGACGATTGAGCAGTTCTTC.

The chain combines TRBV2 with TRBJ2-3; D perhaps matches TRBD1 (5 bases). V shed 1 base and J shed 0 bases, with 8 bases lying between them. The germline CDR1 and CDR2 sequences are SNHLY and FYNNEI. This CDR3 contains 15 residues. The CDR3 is CASSEGTLSTDTQYF. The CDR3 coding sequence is TGTGCCAGCAGTGAAGGGACATTGAGCACAGATACGCAGTATTTT. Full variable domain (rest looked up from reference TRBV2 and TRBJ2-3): EPEVTQTPSHQVTQMGQEVILRCVPISNHLYFYWYRQILGQKVEFLVSFYNNEISEKSEIFDDQFSVERPDGSNFTLKIRSTKLEDSAMYFCASSEGTLSTDTQYFGPGTRLTVL.

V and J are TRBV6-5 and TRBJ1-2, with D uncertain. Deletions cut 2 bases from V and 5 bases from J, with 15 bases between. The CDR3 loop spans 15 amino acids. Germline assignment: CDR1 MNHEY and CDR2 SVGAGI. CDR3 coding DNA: TGTGCCAGCAGTTACATCCGGGCGGGATGGTATGGCTACACCTTC. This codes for CASSYIRAGWYGYTF.

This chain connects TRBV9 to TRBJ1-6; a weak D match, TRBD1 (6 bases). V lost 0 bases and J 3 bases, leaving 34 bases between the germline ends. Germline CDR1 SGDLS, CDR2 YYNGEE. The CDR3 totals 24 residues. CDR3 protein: CASSVETDARGSPEITLYNSPLHF. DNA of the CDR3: TGTGCCAGCAGCGTAGAGACCGACGCCAGGGGATCACCCGAGATCACCCTCTATAATTCACCCCTCCACTTT.

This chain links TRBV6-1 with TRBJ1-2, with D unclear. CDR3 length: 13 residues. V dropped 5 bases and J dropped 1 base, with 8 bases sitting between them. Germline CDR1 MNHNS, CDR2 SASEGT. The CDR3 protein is CASSRPFNYGYTF. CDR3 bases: TGTGCCAGCAGTCGTCCTTTTAACTATGGCTACACCTTC.

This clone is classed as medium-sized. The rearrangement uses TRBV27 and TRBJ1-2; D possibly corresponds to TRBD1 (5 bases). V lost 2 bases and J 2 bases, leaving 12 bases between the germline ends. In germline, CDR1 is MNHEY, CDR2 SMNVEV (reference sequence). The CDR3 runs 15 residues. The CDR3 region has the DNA TGTGCCAGCAGTTTACGGGGGGTGGAGAACTATGGCTACACCTTC. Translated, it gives CASSLRGVENYGYTF.

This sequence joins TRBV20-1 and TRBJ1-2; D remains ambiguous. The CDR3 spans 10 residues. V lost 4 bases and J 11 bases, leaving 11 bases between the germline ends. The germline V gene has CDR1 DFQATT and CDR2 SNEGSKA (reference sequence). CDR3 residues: CSAIGPPYTF. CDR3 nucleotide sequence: TGCAGTGCTATCGGCCCACCTTACACCTTC.